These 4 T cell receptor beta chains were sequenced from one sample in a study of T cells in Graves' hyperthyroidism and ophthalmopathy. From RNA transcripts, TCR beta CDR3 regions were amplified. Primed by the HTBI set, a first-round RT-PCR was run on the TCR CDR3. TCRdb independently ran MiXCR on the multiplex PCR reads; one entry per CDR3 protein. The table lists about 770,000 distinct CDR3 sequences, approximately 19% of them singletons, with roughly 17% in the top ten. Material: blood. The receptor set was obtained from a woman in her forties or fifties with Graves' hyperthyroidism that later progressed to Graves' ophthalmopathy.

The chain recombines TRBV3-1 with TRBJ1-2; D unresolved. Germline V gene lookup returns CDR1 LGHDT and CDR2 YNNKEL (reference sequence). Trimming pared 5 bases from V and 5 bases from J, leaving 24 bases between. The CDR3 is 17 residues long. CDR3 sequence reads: CASSYPARQNLRYGYTF. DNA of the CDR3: TGTGCCAGCAGCTATCCCGCCCGGCAGAACTTGAGATATGGCTACACCTTC.

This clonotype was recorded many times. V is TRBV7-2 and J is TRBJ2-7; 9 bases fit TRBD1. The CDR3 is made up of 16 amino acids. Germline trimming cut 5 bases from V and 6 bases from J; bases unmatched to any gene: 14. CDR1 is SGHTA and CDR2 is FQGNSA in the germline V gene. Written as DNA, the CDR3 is TGTGCCAGCAGCCTGGATTCGGGGACAGGGCCTGGCGAGCAGTACTTC. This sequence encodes CASSLDSGTGPGEQYF.

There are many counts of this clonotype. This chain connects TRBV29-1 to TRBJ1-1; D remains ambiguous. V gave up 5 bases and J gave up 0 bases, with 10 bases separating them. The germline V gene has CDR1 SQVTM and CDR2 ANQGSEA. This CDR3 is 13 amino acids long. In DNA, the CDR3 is TGCAGCGTTAAAGGGAGCATGAACACTGAAGCTTTCTTT. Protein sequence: CSVKGSMNTEAFF.

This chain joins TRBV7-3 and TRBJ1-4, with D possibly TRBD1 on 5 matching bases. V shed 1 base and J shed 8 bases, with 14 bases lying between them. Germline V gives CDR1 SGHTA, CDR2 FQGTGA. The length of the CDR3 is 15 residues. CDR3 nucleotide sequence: TGTGCCAGCAGCTTAAACCCGGGGCCTATGGAAAAACTGTTTTTT. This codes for CASSLNPGPMEKLFF. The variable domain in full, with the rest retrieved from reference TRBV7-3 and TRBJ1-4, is GAGVSQTPSNKVTEKGKYVELRCDPISGHTALYWYRQSLGQGPEFLIYFQGTGAADDSGLPNDRFFAVRPEGSVSTLKIQRTERGDSAVYLCASSLNPGPMEKLFFGSGTQLSVL.